Listed here are 27 T cell receptor beta chains from one sample, sequenced in a study of identical twins. TCRdb re-called the 5' RACE reads through MiXCR, storing one row per CDR3 protein. The sample carries about 530,000 distinct CDR3 sequences, about 22% recorded once. Another study also made use of these data, one on yellow fever vaccine responses in identical twins.

The sequenced sample was CD4+ T cells sorted from blood. These receptors originate from a woman aged 18-30 years in good health.

J is TRBJ1-1 and V is TRBV28; 8 bases are a match to TRBD1. Trimming removed 5 bases from V and 6 bases from J; junction bases left unmatched: 11. The CDR3 spans 15 residues. Germline V CDR1 and CDR2: MDHEN, SYDVKM. CDR3 sequence: CASSPGGHRGSEAFF. CDR3 nucleotide sequence: TGTGCCAGCAGTCCAGGGGGCCATCGGGGATCTGAAGCTTTCTTT.

This clonotype was observed a few times. The CDR3 sequence is CASSQRAGPDTQYF. DNA for the CDR3: TGTGCCAGCAGCCAACGAGCTGGTCCAGATACGCAGTATTTT. The chain has TRBV3-1 and TRBJ2-3; D gene uncertain. This CDR3 is 14 amino acids long. Germline CDR1 is LGHDT and CDR2 is YNNKEL (reference sequence). V lost 2 bases and J lost 4, with 10 bases in between.

There are a few counts of this clonotype. The V and J genes are TRBV2 and TRBJ1-2; 8 nucleotides agree with TRBD1. Germline V CDR1 and CDR2: SNHLY, FYNNEI. The CDR3 contains 17 residues. V lost 4 bases, J lost 0 bases, and 10 bases stayed unmatched. DNA of the CDR3: TGTGCCAGCAGTGTACCGGGACAGGCGAAGACTAACTATGGCTACACCTTC. Its translation is CASSVPGQAKTNYGYTF. The variable domain in full, with the rest retrieved from reference TRBV2 and TRBJ1-2, is EPEVTQTPSHQVTQMGQEVILRCVPISNHLYFYWYRQILGQKVEFLVSFYNNEISEKSEIFDDQFSVERPDGSNFTLKIRSTKLEDSAMYFCASSVPGQAKTNYGYTFGSGTRLTVV.

The chain recombines TRBV15 with TRBJ2-5; no firm D call. The V and J ends lost 4 bases and 3 bases respectively, with 15 bases between them. CDR3 length: 15 amino acids. Germline-derived CDR1 and CDR2 are LNHNV and YYDKDF (reference sequence). CDR3 coding DNA: TGTGCCACCAGCAAAGGAGATCAATACGAAGAGACCCAGTACTTC. It codes for CATSKGDQYEETQYF.

This clonotype was counted only a few times. The chain is built from TRBV20-1 and TRBJ2-5; D call uncertain. The CDR3 is 14 amino acids. Germline values: CDR1 DFQATT, CDR2 SNEGSKA (reference sequence). V was shortened by 6 bases and J by 4 bases, with 18 bases between the two germline ends. The CDR3 nucleotides are TGCAGTGCAAACGCCGGTGCACCACTAGAGACCCAGTACTTC. Protein product: CSANAGAPLETQYF.

This chain links TRBV20-1 with TRBJ1-2; TRBD1 matches at 7 bases. CDR1 and CDR2 (germline): DFQATT, SNEGSKA (reference sequence). V lost 1 base, J lost 7 bases, and 9 bases stayed unmatched. This CDR3 is 14 amino acids long. The CDR3: CSARGPGGVGGYTF. CDR3 nucleotide sequence: TGCAGTGCTAGAGGTCCAGGGGGGGTGGGTGGCTACACCTTC.

This clonotype turned up a few times. V gene TRBV10-3 combines with J gene TRBJ2-7; 10 bases are shared with TRBD1. Germline values: CDR1 ENHRY, CDR2 SYGVKD. The V gene end was trimmed by 6 bases and the J gene end by 5 bases; junction bases not matched to a gene: 7. The CDR3 extends over 14 amino acids. CDR3 amino acids: CAIRGGQGEHEQYF. The CDR3, as DNA: TGTGCCATCAGGGGAGGACAGGGGGAACACGAGCAGTACTTC.

This clonotype was seen a few times. The chain couples TRBV27 to TRBJ2-7; 9 bases fit TRBD2. From germline, CDR1 is MNHEY and CDR2 SMNVEV (reference sequence). The V and J ends lost 6 bases and 0 bases, in that order; junction bases with no gene match: 6. The CDR3 is 15 residues long. This chain's CDR3 is CASSPTSGISYEQYF. In nucleotides, the CDR3 is TGTGCCAGCAGCCCGACTAGCGGTATCTCCTACGAGCAGTACTTC.

The table lists this clonotype with many counts. This chain's CDR3 is CASSLGLADYEQYF. The CDR3 DNA sequence: TGTGCCAGCAGCTTGGGTCTAGCGGACTACGAGCAGTACTTC. This chain links TRBV5-6 with TRBJ2-7; 7 bases fit TRBD2. The CDR3 extends over 14 amino acids. The trim removed 0 bases at V and 3 bases at J, leaving 3 bases unmatched. Germline lookup yields CDR1 SGHDT and CDR2 YYEEEE.

The chain couples TRBV9 to TRBJ2-1; the match to TRBD2 covers 8 bases. Germline-derived CDR1 and CDR2 are SGDLS and YYNGEE. The CDR3 has 17 residues. V lost 3 bases to trimming and J lost 0 bases; unmatched junction nucleotides: 8. The CDR3 sequence: CASSGVLAESSYNEQFF. The CDR3, as DNA: TGTGCCAGCAGCGGGGTACTAGCGGAGAGCTCCTACAATGAGCAGTTCTTC.

This rearrangement joins TRBV19 to TRBJ2-1, with a weak D call TRBD1 (5 bases). This CDR3 has 14 residues. CDR1 is LNHDA, CDR2 SQIVND, per germline (reference sequence). Trimming took off 5 bases at V and 6 bases at J, with 14 bases between the two ends. CDR3 in amino acids: CASSEYRPGNEQFF. CDR3 in DNA: TGTGCCAGTAGTGAGTACAGGCCCGGCAATGAGCAGTTCTTC.

This chain connects TRBV29-1 to TRBJ2-5, with a possible D match to TRBD1 (6 bases). Germline CDR1 reads SQVTM; CDR2 reads ANQGSEA. The CDR3 is 12 amino acids. The CDR3 nucleotides are TGCAGTGCCCTCCAGGGGATAGAGACCCAGTACTTC. Translated, it gives CSALQGIETQYF.

The chain employs TRBV24-1 and TRBJ2-2; the D gene is possibly TRBD1 (5 bases). Germline V gene data show CDR1 as KGHDR and CDR2 as SFDVKD. Trimming cost V 9 bases and J 0 bases, with 10 bases left between them. The CDR3 consists of 14 residues. CDR3 residues: CATSYRSNTGELFF. Written as DNA, the CDR3 is TGTGCCACCTCTTACAGGTCGAACACCGGGGAGCTGTTTTTT.

The rearrangement links TRBV7-2 to TRBJ2-3; possibly TRBD1 for D (5 bases). The germline V gene has CDR1 SGHTA and CDR2 FQGNSA. This CDR3 spans 16 amino acids. The ends were cut back, 5 bases at V and 1 base at J, with 16 bases in the middle. CDR3 nucleotide sequence: TGTGCCAGCAGCCGACTTTCCGACAGTCGCACAGATACGCAGTATTTT. It is translated as CASSRLSDSRTDTQYF.

The J gene is TRBJ2-4, the V gene TRBV7-9, with 9 bases aligning to TRBD2. CDR3 length: 15 residues. Germline V gene data show CDR1 as SEHNR and CDR2 as FQNEAQ (reference sequence). J gave up 5 bases and V 4 bases, and 6 bases lay outside the gene matches. The CDR3 here is CASSSLAGTQNIQYF. The CDR3 region has the DNA TGTGCCAGCAGCTCCCTAGCGGGGACTCAAAACATTCAGTACTTC.

This clonotype was recorded once. The chain links TRBV15 to TRBJ2-7; D not resolved. Germline-derived CDR1 and CDR2 are LNHNV and YYDKDF (reference sequence). The CDR3 is 12 amino acids. The V and J ends lost 5 bases and 1 base respectively, with 6 bases between them. CDR3 nucleotides: TGTGCCACCAGCGGCCAATCCTACGAGCAGTACTTC. It translates to CATSGQSYEQYF.

This clonotype was picked up a small number of times. The chain recombines TRBV7-3 with TRBJ2-1; D gene unclear. The V gene lost 5 bases and the J gene lost 13 bases, with 15 bases spanning the gap. The CDR3 is 12 amino acids. The germline V gene has CDR1 SGHTA and CDR2 FQGTGA. CDR3 loop: CASSPGDKAQFF. CDR3 DNA sequence: TGTGCCAGCAGCCCCGGAGATAAGGCCCAGTTCTTC.

The genes are TRBV6-1 and TRBJ2-5; 9 nucleotides match TRBD1. The CDR3 runs to 15 residues. CDR1 MNHNS and CDR2 SASEGT come from the germline V gene. The V segment lost 7 bases and the J segment 2 bases; nucleotides outside the gene matches: 8. The CDR3 DNA reads TGTGCCAGCAAGACAGGGGGAGGGCTTCAAGAGACCCAGTACTTC. As protein: CASKTGGGLQETQYF.

In its sample, this clonotype was seen a few times. The chain has TRBV5-1 and TRBJ2-3; TRBD1 or TRBD2 may be the D gene (6 bases each). The V end lost 9 bases, the J end lost 1 base, and 15 bases lay between the germline ends. This CDR3 has 14 amino acids. Germline CDR1 and CDR2: SGHRS and YFSETQ. Here the CDR3 reads CATSVGGGTDTQYF. CDR3 DNA sequence: TGCGCCACCTCCGTCGGGGGCGGCACAGATACGCAGTATTTT.

J is TRBJ2-7 and V is TRBV10-2, with 8 bases that match TRBD1. The junction had 10 bases not matched to a gene; V was cut back by 4 bases and J by 5 bases. Germline CDR1 and CDR2: WSHSY and SAAADI. The CDR3 runs 15 residues. This CDR3 is CASSVQSAGGHEQYF. As DNA, the CDR3 is TGCGCCAGCAGTGTGCAGTCGGCAGGGGGCCACGAGCAGTACTTC.

This clonotype was seen only a few times. At one end, the junction sequence differs from germline, possibly due to a read error. The chain is built from TRBV4-1 and TRBJ1-2; D unclear. Germline V gene data show CDR1 as MGHRA and CDR2 as YSYEKL. The CDR3 loop spans 16 amino acids. CDR3 sequence reads: CASTRSVVGMDYGYPF. In DNA, the CDR3 is TGCGCCAGCACCAGAAGCGTGGTCGGCATGGACTATGGCTACCCCTTC.

In this sample, this clonotype turned up many times. V is TRBV12-3 or TRBV12-4 and J is TRBJ2-3; D unresolved. The CDR3 is 12 amino acids. V lost 8 bases to trimming and J lost 0 bases, with 6 bases between them. For the CDR3, the DNA is TGTGCCAGCCCCCAAAGCACAGATACGCAGTATTTT. Translation gives CASPQSTDTQYF.

This clonotype was seen a handful of times. The chain employs TRBV29-1 and TRBJ2-5; D gene unclear. This CDR3 has 13 amino acids. V was pared by 1 base and J by 2 bases, with 8 bases between. Germline V gene lookup returns CDR1 SQVTM and CDR2 ANQGSEA. CDR3 amino acids: CSVEVIDQETQYF. CDR3 coding DNA: TGCAGCGTTGAAGTTATAGATCAAGAGACCCAGTACTTC.

This clonotype showed up just a few times. The rearrangement uses TRBV20-1 and TRBJ2-1; D is undetermined. V was pared by 4 bases and J by 5 bases, with 6 bases between. Germline values: CDR1 DFQATT, CDR2 SNEGSKA (reference sequence). This CDR3 contains 11 residues. As DNA, the CDR3 is TGCAGTGCTACTAGTAACAATGAGCAGTTCTTC. This translates into CSATSNNEQFF.

This clonotype was found many times. J is TRBJ2-1 and V is TRBV10-3; D uncertain. The germline V gene encodes CDR1 ENHRY and CDR2 SYGVKD. The CDR3 loop spans 15 amino acids. V dropped 2 bases and J dropped 1 base, with 9 bases sitting between them. The CDR3 sequence: CAISEDLLSYNEQFF. Here the CDR3 DNA reads TGTGCCATCAGTGAGGACCTACTGTCCTACAATGAGCAGTTCTTC.

This clonotype came up a few times. The J gene is TRBJ2-7, the V gene TRBV12-3 or TRBV12-4, with 9 positions matching TRBD2. Trimming at V came to 5 bases and at J to 3 bases, leaving 14 bases not matched to a gene. This CDR3 contains 17 residues. For the CDR3, the DNA is TGTGCCAGCAGTCCCCGGGGGCTAGCGGGATCCTACTACGAGCAGTACTTC. This encodes CASSPRGLAGSYYEQYF.

The chain joins TRBV14 to TRBJ2-5; the D gene is possibly TRBD1 (5 bases). The CDR3 runs 15 residues. The ends were cut back, 1 base at V and 2 bases at J, with 11 bases in the middle. The germline gives CDR1 SGHDN, CDR2 FVKESK. DNA of the CDR3: TGTGCCAGCAGCCAAGCAGGGTTCCGGCAAGAGACCCAGTACTTC. Amino acids: CASSQAGFRQETQYF.